This T cell receptor (beta chain) was sequenced in a study of brain metastases from non-small cell lung cancer. Points from the study as a whole: T-cell clones appeared expanded in 64% of brain metastases relative to matched primary tumors. Compared with primary tumors, brain metastases showed less T-cell infiltration. TCR repertoires overlapped largely between brain metastases and matched primaries.

Sequencing was performed with immunoSEQ multiplex PCR; in TCRdb, only in-frame clones are kept and a portion is missing. This sample has about 4,300 clones, with roughly 90% found just once. V lost 0 bases to trimming and J lost 3 bases; unmatched junction nucleotides: 2. Germline lookup yields CDR1 SGHDT and CDR2 YYEEEE. CDR3 length: 16 residues. On this clone: Its cognate antigen is unknown.

The sequenced sample was primary lung tumor tissue. This clonotype originated in a donor aged 40 or over with non-small cell lung cancer. The chain links TRBV5-6 to TRBJ2-2, with 10 bases fitting TRBD1. The CDR3 bases are TGTGCCAGCAGCTTGGGACAGGGGGCCGACACCGGGGAGCTGTTTTTT. This encodes CASSLGQGADTGELFF.